This TCR beta chain comes out of a study of T cell changes during pregnancy in multiple sclerosis. TCRdb's copy holds only in-frame clones and misses some; the assay was immunoSEQ multiplex PCR. The sample contains about 40,000 clones, over 75% of which appear only once. This CDR3 has 16 amino acids. Trimming cost V 3 bases and J 0 bases, with 13 bases left between them. The germline CDR1 and CDR2 sequences are LNHDA and SQIVND (reference sequence). The chain couples TRBV19 to TRBJ2-3; D is ambiguous. This sample comprised peripheral blood, obtained in the first trimester of pregnancy. This clonotype originated in a female donor in good health, enrolled as a control in a pregnancy study. CDR3 sequence (DNA): TGTGCCAGTAGTATGCAGGCAGGATTTAGCACAGATACGCAGTATTTT. Translation gives CASSMQAGFSTDTQYF.